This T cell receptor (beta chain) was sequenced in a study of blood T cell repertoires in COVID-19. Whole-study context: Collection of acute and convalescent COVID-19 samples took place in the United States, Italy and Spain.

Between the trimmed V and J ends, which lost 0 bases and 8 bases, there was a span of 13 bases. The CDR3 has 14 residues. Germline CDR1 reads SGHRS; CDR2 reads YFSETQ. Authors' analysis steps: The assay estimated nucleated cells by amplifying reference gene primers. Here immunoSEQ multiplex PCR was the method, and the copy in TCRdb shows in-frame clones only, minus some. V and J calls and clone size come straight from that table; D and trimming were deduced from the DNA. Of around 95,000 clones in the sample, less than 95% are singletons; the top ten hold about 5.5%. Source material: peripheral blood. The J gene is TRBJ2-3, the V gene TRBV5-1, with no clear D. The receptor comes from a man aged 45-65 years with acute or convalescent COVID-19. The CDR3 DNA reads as TGCGCCAGCAGCTTGGAAGGAGACGGTGTTACGCAGTATTTT. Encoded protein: CASSLEGDGVTQYF.